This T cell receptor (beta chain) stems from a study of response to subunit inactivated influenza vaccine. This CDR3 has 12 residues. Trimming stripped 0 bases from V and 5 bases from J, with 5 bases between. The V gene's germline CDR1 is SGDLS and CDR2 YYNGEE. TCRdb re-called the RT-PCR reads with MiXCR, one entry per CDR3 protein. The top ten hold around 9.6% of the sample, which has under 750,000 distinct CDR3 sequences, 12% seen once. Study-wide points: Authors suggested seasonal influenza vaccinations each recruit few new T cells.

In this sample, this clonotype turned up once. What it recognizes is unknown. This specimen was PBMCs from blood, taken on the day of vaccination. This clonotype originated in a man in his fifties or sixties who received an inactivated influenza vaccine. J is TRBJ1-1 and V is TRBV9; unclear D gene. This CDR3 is CASSVDGTEAFF. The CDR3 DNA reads TGTGCCAGCAGCGTAGATGGGACTGAAGCTTTCTTT.